A selection of T cell receptor beta chains follows, all from one sample in a study of blood T cell repertoires in COVID-19. The assay was immunoSEQ multiplex PCR, and TCRdb's table has in-frame clones only and misses some. This sample has about 50,000 clones, with around 79% found just once. The sample taken for sequencing was peripheral blood. These receptor sequences come from a man between 70 and 80 years old with active or convalescent COVID-19. Each CDR3 is given with its conserved first and last residue. The order of the fields is J gene, V gene, clone size, CDR3 protein. Size tells how often a clone was seen (once, few, many) or the class of an expanded clone, and some rows leave it out.

>TRBJ1-1|TRBV6-2/TRBV6-3|.
CASSIRDRMAEAFF
>TRBJ2-7|TRBV28|.
CASSLRNSEQYF
>TRBJ1-5|TRBV27|.
CASSLGLEGNQPQHF
>TRBJ2-1|TRBV6-4|once
CASSLGGGDEQFF
>TRBJ1-4|TRBV6-6|.
CASNLVTGPNEKLFF
>TRBJ2-2|TRBV7-2|.
CASSLVVLAPNTGELFF
>TRBJ2-1|TRBV9|.
CASSVDSGSWNEQFF
>TRBJ2-3|TRBV13|.
CASSYPGADTQYF
>TRBJ1-1|TRBV28|.
CASSGAEAFF
>TRBJ1-1|TRBV2|.
CASSDHRGGTEAFF
>TRBJ1-2|TRBV2|once
CASSETIPGQGFYGYTF
>TRBJ2-1|TRBV11-2|once
CASTLAGANNEQFF
>TRBJ1-5|TRBV6-4|.
CASKITGQPQHF
>TRBJ2-4|TRBV19|.
CASSSDQQGLAGPLAKNIQYF
>TRBJ2-7|TRBV6-6|once
CASTLDGVRSYEQYF
>TRBJ2-2|TRBV10-2|.
CASSDGSGGPRGTGELFF
>TRBJ1-6|TRBV5-8|once
CASSLGTGGSPLHF
>TRBJ1-6|TRBV3-1/TRBV3-2|.
CASSQPLRNSPLHF
>TRBJ1-1|TRBV4-2|.
CASSQDEWSYEAFF
>TRBJ2-1|TRBV9|.
CASSVEDSGVNEQFF
>TRBJ1-2|TRBV9|.
CASSDLQGARGYTF
>TRBJ1-1|TRBV7-2|.
CASSLRTAGVGAFF
>TRBJ1-2|TRBV5-5|few
CASNIQGAQGYTF
>TRBJ2-1|TRBV6-2/TRBV6-3|.
CASSYVAGPGNEQFF
>TRBJ1-2|TRBV6-5|few
CASSYTGQGSGYTF
>TRBJ2-3|TRBV27|.
CASSLPDSTDTQYF
>TRBJ2-6|TRBV6-5|.
CASRSGSTGANVLTF
>TRBJ1-6|TRBV29-1|.
CSVRTGDGNSPLHF
>TRBJ2-1|TRBV5-3|.
CARSFMVAGNGEQFF
>TRBJ2-7|TRBV12-3/TRBV12-4|.
CASSSFYEQYF
>TRBJ2-6|TRBV5-1|few
CASSNPERPSGANVLTF
>TRBJ2-3|TRBV11-3|.
CASSYTRTSGRWGTDTQYF
>TRBJ1-3|TRBV25-1|.
CATKGQGGNTIYF
>TRBJ1-5|TRBV5-1|.
CASSLAGTGQQPQHF
>TRBJ2-7|TRBV18|once
CASSPRVGERYF
>TRBJ1-5|TRBV7-6|.
CASSLDQGSEPQHF
>TRBJ2-7|TRBV5-1|.
CASSLGGYRGYEQYF
>TRBJ1-1|TRBV7-2|.
CASSFTGGANTEAFF
>TRBJ1-1|TRBV7-2|.
CASSLFAGENTEAFF
>TRBJ2-3|TRBV10-2|.
CASRPGTSGTQYF
>TRBJ1-2|TRBV30|.
CAWSADSSYGYTF
>TRBJ1-4|TRBV19|.
CASSIRDRGRTNEKLFF
>TRBJ1-5|TRBV6-6|.
CASSQQSNQPQHF
>TRBJ1-2|TRBV28|.
CATWTGGYYGYTF
>TRBJ1-1|TRBV19|.
CASSIVLETEAFF
>TRBJ1-2|TRBV6-2/TRBV6-3|.
CASSSEYSSPQGANYGYTF
>TRBJ1-5|TRBV30|.
CAWDNYYQPQHF
>TRBJ1-2|TRBV18|.
CASSLGTANYGYTF
>TRBJ1-2|TRBV13|.
CASSLAGGANTYGYTF
>TRBJ1-6|TRBV13|.
CASSGGAGESYNSPLHF
>TRBJ1-1|TRBV4-2|few
CASSQEPFRGTGNTEAFF
>TRBJ1-1|TRBV19|.
CASSTGGDGSTEAFF
>TRBJ1-2|TRBV11-2|once
CASSLLLGDGYTF
>TRBJ2-3|TRBV30|.
CAWGGATQTDTQYF
>TRBJ1-5|TRBV11-3|.
CASSLPGQPQHF